These T cell receptor beta chains were read from a single sample in a study of CD4+ T cells in melanoma. Assay used: immunoSEQ multiplex PCR; TCRdb lists only in-frame clones, some missing. Among nearly 50,000 clones, 89% were seen once, and the ten largest hold 12%. The specimen was peripheral blood. The receptors here all came from a human donor with melanoma. Each CDR3 is given with its conserved first and last residue.

CDR3aa: CASRSPGGQGRNEQFF; v_gene: TRBV11-2
CDR3aa: CANTGGTNEKLFF; v_gene: TRBV10-1
CDR3aa: CASSRGNTEAFF; v_gene: TRBV25-1
CDR3aa: CASSLEQGETNEKLFF; v_gene: TRBV7-9
CDR3aa: CASSEGSNQPQHF; v_gene: TRBV6-1
CDR3aa: CASSVEGQGHSPLHF; v_gene: TRBV9
CDR3aa: CASSLGQMNTEAFF; v_gene: TRBV7-9
CDR3aa: CASSPRGNRLDSQYF; v_gene: TRBV4-2
CDR3aa: CASSSPTHMPYEQYF; v_gene: TRBV7-9
CDR3aa: CASSILTGGYNEQFF; v_gene: TRBV5-1
CDR3aa: CASTPGTGAQPQHF; v_gene: TRBV19
CDR3aa: CASDRGMNTEAFF; v_gene: TRBV6-1
CDR3aa: CASSQEQGANSPLHF; v_gene: TRBV14
CDR3aa: CASSPQGQGKSPLHF; v_gene: TRBV18
CDR3aa: CASSLQETQYF; v_gene: TRBV5-6
CDR3aa: CASRRTVRYGYTF; v_gene: TRBV28
CDR3aa: CASSFGGASYNEQFF; v_gene: TRBV28
CDR3aa: CASSLEGGQAGNTIYF; v_gene: TRBV7-9
CDR3aa: CASSIAGGPDTQYF; v_gene: TRBV19
CDR3aa: CASSGGLVGEQYF; v_gene: TRBV9